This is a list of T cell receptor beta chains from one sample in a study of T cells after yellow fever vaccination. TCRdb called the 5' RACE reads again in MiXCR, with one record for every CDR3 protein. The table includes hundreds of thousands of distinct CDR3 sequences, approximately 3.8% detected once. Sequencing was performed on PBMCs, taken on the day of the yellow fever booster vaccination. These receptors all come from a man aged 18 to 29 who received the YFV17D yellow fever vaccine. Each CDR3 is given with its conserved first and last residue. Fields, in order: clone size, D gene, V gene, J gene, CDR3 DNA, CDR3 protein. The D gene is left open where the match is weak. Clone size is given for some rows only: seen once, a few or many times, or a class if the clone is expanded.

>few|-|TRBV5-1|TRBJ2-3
TGCGCCAGCAGACACAACAGGCATACGCAGTATTTT
CASRHNRHTQYF
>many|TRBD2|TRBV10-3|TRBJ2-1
TGTGCCATCAGTGGGATTGGAGGGACTAGCTCCTACAATGAGCAGTTCTTC
CAISGIGGTSSYNEQFF
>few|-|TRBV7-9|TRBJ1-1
TGTGCCAGCAGCTCAGTCGGCGGGCCCACTGAAGCTTTCTTT
CASSSVGGPTEAFF
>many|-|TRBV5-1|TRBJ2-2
TGCGCCAGCAGCTTTTCACGGCAAGACGGGGAGCTGTTTTTT
CASSFSRQDGELFF
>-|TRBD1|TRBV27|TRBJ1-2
TGTGCCAGACAAACAGGGGCATATGGCTACACCTTC
CARQTGAYGYTF
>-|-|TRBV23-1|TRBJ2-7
TGCGCCAGCAGTCTACGGCCCCTACACGAGCAGTACTTC
CASSLRPLHEQYF
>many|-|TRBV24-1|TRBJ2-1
TGTGCCACCAGTGATGCAAGGGGCCACAATGAGCAGTTCTTC
CATSDARGHNEQFF
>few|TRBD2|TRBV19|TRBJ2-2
TGTGCCAGTAGTACGCTAGCGGGGGGTAACACCGGGGAGCTGTTTTTT
CASSTLAGGNTGELFF
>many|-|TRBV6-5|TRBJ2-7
TGTGCCAGCAGTTACTTGGGGCCGACGGGGGCACCCTACGAGCAGTACTTC
CASSYLGPTGAPYEQYF
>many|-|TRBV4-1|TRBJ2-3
TGCGCCAGCAGCCATCCTGAGGAGGCAGGCCGCACAGATACGCAGTATTTT
CASSHPEEAGRTDTQYF
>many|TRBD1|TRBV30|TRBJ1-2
TGTGCCTGGAGTTCGGGGACAGGTGGCTACACCTTC
CAWSSGTGGYTF
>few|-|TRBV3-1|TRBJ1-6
TGTGCCAGCAGAAACTGGGACGTGGAGGATTCACCCCTCCACTTT
CASRNWDVEDSPLHF
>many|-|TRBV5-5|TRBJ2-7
TGTGCCAGCAGCTCCGTACAAGACTACGAGCAGTACTTC
CASSSVQDYEQYF
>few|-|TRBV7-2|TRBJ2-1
TGTGCCAGCGGGGTAGGGGTACGGAGGTTCTTC
CASGVGVRRFF
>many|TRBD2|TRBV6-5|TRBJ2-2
TGTGCCAGCAGACGACTAGCGGGGGGGAACACCGGGGAGCTGTTTTTT
CASRRLAGGNTGELFF
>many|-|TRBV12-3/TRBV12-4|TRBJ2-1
TGTGCCAGCACCCAAAACCTAAGCCCTCGCAATGAGCAGTTCTTC
CASTQNLSPRNEQFF
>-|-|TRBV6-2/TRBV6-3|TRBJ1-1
TGTGCCAGCAGTTCAGGGATGGTCACTGAAGCTTTCTTT
CASSSGMVTEAFF
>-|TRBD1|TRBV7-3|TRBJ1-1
TGTGCCAGCAGCGTGACAGGGGGACTCAACACTGAAGCTTTCTTT
CASSVTGGLNTEAFF
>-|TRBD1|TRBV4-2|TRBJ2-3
TGTGCCAGCAGCCAGCACAGGGGGCGCACAGATACGCAGTATTTT
CASSQHRGRTDTQYF
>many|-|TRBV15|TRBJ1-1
TGTGCCACCAGCAGCCTAGGTCAGAGGGTGAACACTGAAGCTTTCTTT
CATSSLGQRVNTEAFF
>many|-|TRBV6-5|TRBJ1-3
TGTGCCAGCAGTAAGGGCTCTGGAAACACCATATATTTT
CASSKGSGNTIYF
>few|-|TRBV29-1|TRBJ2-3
TGCAGCAGCCGGGGGTTTGAAGGCTCCCGCACAGATACGCAGTATTTT
CSSRGFEGSRTDTQYF
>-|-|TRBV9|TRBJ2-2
TGTGCCAGCAGCGATACAGGGGGGGGTAGCGGGGAGCTGTTTTTT
CASSDTGGGSGELFF
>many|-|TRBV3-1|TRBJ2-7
TGTGCCAGCAGCCATGCCGGGAACTACGAGCAGTACTTC
CASSHAGNYEQYF
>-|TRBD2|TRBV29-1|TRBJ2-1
TGCAGCGTGTCACCCGGGAGGGGGGGAGATGAGCAGTTCTTC
CSVSPGRGGDEQFF
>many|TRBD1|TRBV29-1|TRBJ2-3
TGCAGCGTTGAGCGACAGGGTAGCACAGATACGCAGTATTTT
CSVERQGSTDTQYF
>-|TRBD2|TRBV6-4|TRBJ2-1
TGTGCCAGCAGTGCACTAGCGGGGGGCCCCAATGAGCAGTTCTTC
CASSALAGGPNEQFF
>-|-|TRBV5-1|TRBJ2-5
TGCGCCAGCAGCTTGGAAGGGCCGGGGCGGGAGACCCAGTACTTC
CASSLEGPGRETQYF
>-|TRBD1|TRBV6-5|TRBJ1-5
TGTGCCAGCAGTCTTACTACCGACAGGGGGGTACAGCCCCAGCATTTT
CASSLTTDRGVQPQHF
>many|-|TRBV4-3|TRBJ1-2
TGCGCCAGCAGCCAAGAGGTTGTTCAGTACTATGGCTACACCTTC
CASSQEVVQYYGYTF
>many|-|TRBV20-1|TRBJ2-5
TGCAGTGCTACAGTGGGGGGCCCCCAAGAGACCCAGTACTTC
CSATVGGPQETQYF
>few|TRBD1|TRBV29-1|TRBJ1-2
TGCAGCGTTTTCCGGGACAGGCCCTATGGCTACACCTTC
CSVFRDRPYGYTF
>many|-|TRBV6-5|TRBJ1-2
TGTGCCAGCAGTTACTCGGCGATACCAAGCTATGGCTACACCTTC
CASSYSAIPSYGYTF
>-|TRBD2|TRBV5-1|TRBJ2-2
TGCGCCAGCAGCTTGGCCGGGACTAGTCCAAACGGGGAGCTGTTTTTT
CASSLAGTSPNGELFF
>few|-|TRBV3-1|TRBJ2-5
TGTGCCAGCAGCCCCCTTCCCGGCGGGGAGACCCAGTACTTC
CASSPLPGGETQYF
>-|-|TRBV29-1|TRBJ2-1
TGCAGCGTTGATTCAGTTTACAATGAGCAGTTCTTC
CSVDSVYNEQFF
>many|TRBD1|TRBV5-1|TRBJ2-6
TGCGCCAGCAGCAGGAATCCGGGACAGTCCCGCTCTGGGGCCAACGTCCTGACTTTC
CASSRNPGQSRSGANVLTF
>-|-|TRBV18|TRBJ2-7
TGTGCCAGCTCACGGTCTCAAGGGGCTTACGAGCAGTACTTC
CASSRSQGAYEQYF
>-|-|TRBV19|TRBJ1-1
TGTGCCAGTAGTATTACCGTCGCGGGGGCGGGAACTGAAGCTTTCTTT
CASSITVAGAGTEAFF
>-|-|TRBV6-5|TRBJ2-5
TGTGCCAGCAGTTACTCGCCGGAACAAGAGACCCAGTACTTC
CASSYSPEQETQYF
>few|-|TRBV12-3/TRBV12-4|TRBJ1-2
TGTGCCAGCAGTCCCGGTCGGTATGGCTACACCTTC
CASSPGRYGYTF
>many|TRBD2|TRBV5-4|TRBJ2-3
TGTGCCAGCAGCCTCGGGGGGGCCGTTGGTGCAGATACGCAGTATTTT
CASSLGGAVGADTQYF
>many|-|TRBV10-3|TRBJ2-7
TGTGCCATCAGTCAGGGCTACGAGCAGTACTTC
CAISQGYEQYF